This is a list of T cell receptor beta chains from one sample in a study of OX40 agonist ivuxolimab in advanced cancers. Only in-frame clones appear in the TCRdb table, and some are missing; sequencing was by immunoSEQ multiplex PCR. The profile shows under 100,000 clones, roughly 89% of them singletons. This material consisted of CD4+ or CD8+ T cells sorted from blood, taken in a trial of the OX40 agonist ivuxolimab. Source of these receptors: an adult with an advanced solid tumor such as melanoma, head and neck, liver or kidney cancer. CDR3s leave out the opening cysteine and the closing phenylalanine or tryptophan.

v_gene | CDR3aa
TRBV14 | ASSQRRNEQF
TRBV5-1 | ASSSSNEKLF
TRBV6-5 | ASRGTGTYNEQF
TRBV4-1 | ASSQAGVSSYEQY
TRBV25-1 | ASSDPLKHLQQETQY
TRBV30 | ACHNSGGAPDTQY
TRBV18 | ASSPLDGEKLF
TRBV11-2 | ASSFTSGSGGELF
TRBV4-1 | ASSQDKGRATNEKLF
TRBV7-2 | ASSFYAFLWTGGTGELF
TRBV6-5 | ASSLNNEQF
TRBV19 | ASTVRHGIEKLF
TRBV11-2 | ASSFRYEQY
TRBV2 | ASTEGGGTEAF
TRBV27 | ASSLRDPRPSYAGSPYEQY
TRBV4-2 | ASSQDWYREVTDTQY
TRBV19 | AIGGQPQH
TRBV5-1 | ASSFEGGSYEQY
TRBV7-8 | ASSLGTGDEF
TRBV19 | ASSSGFSTDTQY
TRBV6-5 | ASSFEGKGNEQF
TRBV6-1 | ASSRTRTRSYEQY
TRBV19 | ATRGTGKYNEQF
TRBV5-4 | ASSLGLNPNYGYT
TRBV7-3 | ASSSPPSGYTDTQY
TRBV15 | ATSRVLGISGNTIY
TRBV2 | ASSGRDRGRDEQY
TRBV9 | ASSVSPTGSGETQY
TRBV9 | ASSVGGQGKDEQY
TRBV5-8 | ASSATGVPETQY
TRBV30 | AWSGGGTGYT
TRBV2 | ASTRDSNPGNTIY